The 18 T cell receptor beta chains below come from one sample, sequenced in a study of blood T cell repertoires in COVID-19. The assay was immunoSEQ multiplex PCR, and TCRdb's table has in-frame clones only and misses some. The sample contains 100,000 to 120,000 clones, roughly 84% of which appear only once. Sequencing was carried out using peripheral blood. The receptor set was obtained from a man aged 35 to 55 with acute or convalescent COVID-19.

In DNA form, the CDR3 reads TGTGCCAGCAGTTACTTGGGACTAGCGGATGAGCAGTTCTTC. This sequence encodes CASSYLGLADEQFF. This chain connects TRBV6-5 to TRBJ2-1, with 11 bases aligning to TRBD2. CDR3 length: 14 amino acids. J gave up 8 bases and V 1 base, and 1 base lay outside the gene matches. Looked up from germline, CDR1 is MNHEY and CDR2 is SVGAGI.

The J gene is TRBJ2-5, the V gene TRBV19; possible D gene TRBD1, 5 bases. The germline V gene has CDR1 LNHDA and CDR2 SQIVND (reference sequence). V gave up 3 bases and J gave up 5 bases, with 19 bases separating them. There are 16 residues in the CDR3. The CDR3 nucleotides are TGTGCCAGTAGTATTGGTACGGGTGGGGCGTTCGAGACCCAGTACTTC. Protein product: CASSIGTGGAFETQYF.

This clone was found once. This chain links TRBV7-2 with TRBJ2-4; the D gene is possibly TRBD1 (8 bases). This CDR3 has 13 amino acids. Trimming left V 5 bases short and J 8 bases short, with 13 bases between. The V gene's germline CDR1 is SGHTA and CDR2 FQGNSA. The CDR3 here is CASSVTGGDIQYF. CDR3 nucleotide sequence: TGTGCCAGCAGCGTAACAGGGGGGGACATTCAGTACTTC.

This chain connects TRBV15 to TRBJ1-1, with 7 bases identical to TRBD1. V shed 4 bases, J shed 5 bases, and the junction held 10 bases outside the gene matches. This CDR3 has 15 residues. Germline CDR1 LNHNV, CDR2 YYDKDF (reference sequence). CDR3 region: CATSKDRAMGTEAFF. DNA of the CDR3: TGTGCCACCAGCAAAGACAGGGCTATGGGGACTGAAGCTTTCTTT. Full variable domain (rest looked up from reference TRBV15 and TRBJ1-1): DAMVIQNPRYQVTQFGKPVTLSCSQTLNHNVMYWYQQKSSQAPKLLFHYYDKDFNNEADTPDNFQSRRPNTSFCFLDIRSPGLGDTAMYLCATSKDRAMGTEAFFGQGTRLTVV.

The V call is TRBV29-1, the J call TRBJ2-6, with D hard to call. The germline CDR1 and CDR2 sequences are SQVTM and ANQGSEA. The CDR3 extends over 14 amino acids. Trimming removed 7 bases at V and 2 bases at J, with 12 bases between. The CDR3 sequence: CSAGGLAGANVLTF. Written as DNA, the CDR3 is TGCAGCGCTGGCGGTCTAGCTGGGGCCAACGTCCTGACTTTC.

This chain uses TRBV3-1 (or the pseudogene TRBV3-2) with TRBJ2-7; 9 bases line up with TRBD2. The CDR3 sequence is 16 residues long. The germline CDR1 and CDR2 sequences are LGHDT and YNNKEL (reference sequence). J was trimmed by 3 bases and V by 1 base; bases with no gene match: 7. CDR3 region: CASSQGLAGSYYEQYF. DNA of the CDR3: TGTGCCAGCAGCCAAGGGCTAGCGGGGTCATACTACGAGCAGTACTTC.

The genes are TRBV2 and TRBJ2-2; 7 bases are a match to TRBD1. The CDR3 length is 15 residues. Germline V gives CDR1 SNHLY, CDR2 FYNNEI. Trimming removed 7 bases from V and 5 bases from J; junction bases left unmatched: 10. Here the CDR3 reads CASKAADRETGELFF. Here the CDR3 DNA reads TGTGCCAGCAAAGCCGCCGACAGGGAGACCGGGGAGCTGTTTTTT.

This clone came up a few times. The chain couples TRBV30 to TRBJ2-7; 11 bases match TRBD1. The junction had 10 bases not matched to a gene; V was cut back by 8 bases and J by 7 bases. This CDR3 comprises 13 residues. Germline-derived CDR1 and CDR2 are GTSNPN and SVGIG (reference sequence). CDR3 sequence reads: CAGIRDRGEEQYF. DNA of the CDR3: TGTGCCGGAATCCGGGACAGGGGGGAAGAGCAGTACTTC.

The chain couples TRBV11-1 to TRBJ1-4, with 8 bases aligning to TRBD1. Trimming at V came to 5 bases and at J to 7 bases, leaving 9 bases not matched to a gene. The CDR3 has 15 residues. Per germline, CDR1 SGHAT and CDR2 FQDESV (reference sequence). The CDR3 spells CASSQDRGFGEKLFF. Written as DNA, the CDR3 is TGTGCCAGCAGCCAAGACAGGGGTTTTGGTGAAAAACTGTTTTTT.

This chain connects TRBV2 to TRBJ2-1, with 12 bases that match TRBD1. In germline, CDR1 is SNHLY, CDR2 FYNNEI. V shed 6 bases and J 6 bases; nucleotides not matched to a gene: 9. The CDR3 loop spans 16 amino acids. The CDR3: CASRSGTGGAGNEQFF. CDR3 nucleotide sequence: TGTGCCAGCAGATCTGGGACAGGGGGCGCCGGCAATGAGCAGTTCTTC.

J is TRBJ2-3 and V is TRBV19; 7 nucleotides agree with TRBD2. Per the germline V gene, CDR1 is LNHDA and CDR2 is SQIVND (reference sequence). Trimming at V came to 5 bases and at J to 3 bases, leaving 5 bases not matched to a gene. The CDR3 extends over 14 amino acids. The CDR3 sequence: CASSGTGGTDTQYF. CDR3 DNA: TGTGCCAGTAGTGGCACCGGGGGGACAGATACGCAGTATTTT.

This clone was seen once. The chain links TRBV2 to TRBJ2-1; 14 positions match TRBD2. This CDR3 spans 15 amino acids. Germline V lookup: CDR1 SNHLY, CDR2 FYNNEI. Germline trimming cut 6 bases from V and 8 bases from J; bases unmatched to any gene: 6. CDR3 DNA: TGTGCCAGCAGCAGACTAGCGGGGGGGGAGGATGAGCAGTTCTTC. This encodes CASSRLAGGEDEQFF.

This clone was found a few times. The V call is TRBV11-2, the J call TRBJ1-5, with TRBD1 matching 7 bases. The CDR3 extends over 16 amino acids. J was trimmed by 6 bases and V by 5 bases; bases with no gene match: 13. The V gene's germline CDR1 is SGHAT and CDR2 FQNNGV. The DNA of the CDR3 is TGTGCCAGCAGCGAAAACAGGGGAGTTAACGTTCAGCCCCAGCATTTT. Translating gives CASSENRGVNVQPQHF.

The chain is built from TRBV10-3 and TRBJ1-1, with TRBD1 matching 8 bases. The junction had 8 bases not matched to a gene; V was cut back by 5 bases and J by 3 bases. Germline CDR1 reads ENHRY; CDR2 reads SYGVKD. This CDR3 is 15 amino acids long. The CDR3 here is CAISWTGNLDTEAFF. The CDR3 DNA sequence: TGTGCCATCAGTTGGACAGGGAATTTGGACACTGAAGCTTTCTTT.

This rearrangement joins TRBV3-1 (or the pseudogene TRBV3-2) to TRBJ2-2; 9 nucleotides match TRBD1. Germline V lookup: CDR1 LGHDT, CDR2 YNNKEL (reference sequence). The CDR3 extends over 19 amino acids. The ends lost 1 base at V and 1 base at J; junction bases unmatched: 10. The CDR3 loop reads CASSQVLGRGQGNTGELFF. The CDR3 nucleotides read TGTGCCAGCAGCCAAGTTCTAGGGCGGGGACAGGGGAACACCGGGGAGCTGTTTTTT.

This chain links TRBV20-1 with TRBJ1-2; D is possibly TRBD1 (5 bases). V lost 8 bases to trimming and J lost 14 bases, with 12 bases between them. Germline CDR1 reads DFQATT; CDR2 reads SNEGSKA (reference sequence). CDR3 length equals 8 residues. This CDR3 reads CSPGGSTF. DNA of the CDR3: TGCAGTCCTGGGGGGAGTACCTTC.

The rearrangement uses TRBV3-1 (or the pseudogene TRBV3-2) and TRBJ2-7, with 7 bases matching TRBD1. Germline-derived CDR1 and CDR2 are LGHDT and YNNKEL (reference sequence). The CDR3 has 15 amino acids. The J segment lost 2 bases and the V segment lost 1 base, leaving 5 bases of the junction unmatched. CDR3 bases: TGTGCCAGCAGCCAAGGGCCCACAGGGGCCTACGAGCAGTACTTC. As protein: CASSQGPTGAYEQYF.

V usage is TRBV5-4 and J usage is TRBJ2-2; 7 positions match TRBD1. With V trimmed by 2 bases and J by 1 base, 2 bases remained unmatched. The germline V gene has CDR1 SGHNT and CDR2 YYREEE (reference sequence). CDR3 length: 15 amino acids. CDR3 protein: CASSFGQVNTGELFF. The CDR3, as DNA: TGTGCCAGCAGCTTTGGACAGGTGAACACCGGGGAGCTGTTTTTT.